The clone carrying this T cell receptor (beta chain) was counted at least ten times. This record comes from a study of blood T cells in healthy people across ages. Study as a whole: About one barcoded TCR beta cDNA was captured per two T cells.

CDR3 length: 18 residues. The V segment lost 3 bases and the J segment 3 bases; nucleotides outside the gene matches: 10. Germline V gene sequence: CDR1 DFQATT, CDR2 SNEGSKA (reference sequence). Primed by a sample-barcoded 5' primer and a J-beta primer mix, a second PCR proceeded for about 6 to 12 cycles. Using its own MiXCR run on the 5' RACE reads, TCRdb lists one record per CDR3 protein. The sample holds just under 900,000 distinct CDR3 sequences, 29% seen once. The sequence was collected from an elderly woman in good health. Sequenced: blood. The J gene is TRBJ2-4, the V gene TRBV20-1; the match to TRBD2 covers 14 bases. This CDR3 is CSASRTSGGPIYKNIQYF. CDR3 in DNA: TGCAGTGCTAGCAGGACTAGCGGGGGGCCCATTTACAAAAACATTCAGTACTTC.